This entry concerns a single T cell receptor beta chain. Its antigen is not yet known. One base away there is no much larger clone; base qualities are not given. CDR1 and CDR2 were assigned from the germline V gene as KGHDR and SFDVKD. There are 14 amino acids in the CDR3, from cysteine to phenylalanine inclusive. The DNA shown is the 42-base CDR3, in frame from base 1. V loses 4 bases at its end and J loses 8 bases; junction bases beyond the gene matches: 6. The CDR3 regions of human TCRbeta chains were subjected to immunosequencing. In the paper's pipeline: TCRs in the repertoires were matched against a reference library of SARS-CoV-2-specific TCRs that had been generated with the MIRA antigen-specificity platform. Breadth was defined as the fraction of unique TCRs that were SARS-CoV-2-associated, and depth was defined as the fraction of total T cells that were SARS-CoV-2-associated. Using the MIRA data, every spike-specific TCR was mapped to the spike region that the TCR reacted to and assigned to either a CD4 or a CD8 class. Log10-transformed breadth and depth values were compared by one-way ANOVA with Sidak's multiple comparisons tests. The table was pulled from immuneACCESS by TCRdb, which kept in-frame rearrangements only. Such tables lose some clones; where checked, under half of the loss comes from unresolved V genes, and the rest has no known cause. That table supplies the V and J calls and clone size; D and trimming were determined from the DNA. The table for this sample lists 150,000 to 190,000 clones; less than 90% of them were counted only once. The ten largest clones add up to approximately 6.6% of the sample.

The data belong to a study of T cell responses to AZD1222 COVID-19 vaccine (dated by TCRdb to the early 2020s). For the wider study: TCR sequencing covered 230 or so trial participants: 200 to 220 given two doses of AZD1222 and some 25 given two doses of MenACWY control vaccine. Trial participants were enrolled into age subgroups of 18-55, 56-69 and 70-plus years, which contained about 150, 27 and 61 TCR-sequenced participants, respectively. On the study overall, not on this receptor specifically: After two AZD1222 doses, spike-specific TCR breadth and depth were significantly higher than at day 0 and than in MenACWY recipients. Because no day 14 peak-response samples were available, repertoires were characterized only after the peak T cell response. Participants were mostly white British, with more females than males. The authors suggested clonal diversity may have been underestimated. Epitopes outside the regions mutated in the B.1.351 and B.1.1.7 variants were reportedly recognized by nearly half of the unique spike-specific TCRs. The whole spike protein was spanned by vaccine-associated CD4 TCRs, and dominant responses were seen in regions 160-218 and 743-854. Conclusions about previously exposed vaccinees are limited because only 5 or 6 AZD1222 recipients were SARS-CoV-2 seropositive at baseline. In the small 56-69-year group, the increase in depth fell short of significance, most likely because of low power.

This specimen's time point label, interpreted: sample from adult after SARS-CoV-2 infection, after symptom onset. A couple of convalescent COVID-19 patients, sampled after symptom onset from adults with prior SARS-CoV-2 infection, were also TCR-sequenced for comparison. The TCR sequence derives from an adult who had recovered from COVID-19. This receptor chain uses TRBV24-1 and TRBJ1-2, with TRBD1 matching 10 junction bases. The source material was peripheral blood, sampled after recovery from COVID-19. Here is the DNA: TGTGCCACCAGTGACCCCGGGACAGGGGCCGGCTACACCTTC. Translation gives CATSDPGTGAGYTF.